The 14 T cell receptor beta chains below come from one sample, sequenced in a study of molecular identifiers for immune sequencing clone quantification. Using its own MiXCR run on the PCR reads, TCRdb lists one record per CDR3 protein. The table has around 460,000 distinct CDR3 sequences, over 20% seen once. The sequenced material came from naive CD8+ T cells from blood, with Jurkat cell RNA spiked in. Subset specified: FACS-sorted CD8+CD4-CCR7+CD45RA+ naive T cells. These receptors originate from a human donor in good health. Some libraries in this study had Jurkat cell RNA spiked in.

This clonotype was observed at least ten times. Here the CDR3 reads CASSLSAGSGQPQHF. CDR3 in DNA: TGTGCCAGCAGTTTATCGGCAGGGTCTGGTCAGCCCCAGCATTTT. V is TRBV27 and J is TRBJ1-5; perhaps TRBD1 as D (5 bases). Deletions cut 0 bases from V and 6 bases from J, with 12 bases between. Looked up from germline, CDR1 is MNHEY and CDR2 is SMNVEV (reference sequence). The CDR3 consists of 15 residues.

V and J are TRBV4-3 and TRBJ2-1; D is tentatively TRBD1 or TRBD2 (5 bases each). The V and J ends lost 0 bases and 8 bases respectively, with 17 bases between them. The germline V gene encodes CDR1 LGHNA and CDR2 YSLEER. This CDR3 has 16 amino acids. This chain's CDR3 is CASSQDRVGAWDEQFF. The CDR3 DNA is TGCGCCAGCAGCCAAGATAGGGTCGGGGCGTGGGATGAGCAGTTCTTC.

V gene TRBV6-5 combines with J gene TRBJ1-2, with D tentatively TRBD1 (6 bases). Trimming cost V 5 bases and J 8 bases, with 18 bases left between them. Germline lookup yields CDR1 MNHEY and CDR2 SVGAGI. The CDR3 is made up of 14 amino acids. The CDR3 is CASSQPGSGAGYTF. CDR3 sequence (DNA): TGTGCCAGCAGTCAACCGGGATCGGGGGCCGGCTACACCTTC.

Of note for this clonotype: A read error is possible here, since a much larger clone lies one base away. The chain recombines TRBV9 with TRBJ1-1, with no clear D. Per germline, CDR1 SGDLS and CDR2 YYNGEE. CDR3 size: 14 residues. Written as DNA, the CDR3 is TGTGCCAGCAGCGTTAACTCCTTGAACACTGGAGCTTTCTTT. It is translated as CASSVNSLNTGAFF.

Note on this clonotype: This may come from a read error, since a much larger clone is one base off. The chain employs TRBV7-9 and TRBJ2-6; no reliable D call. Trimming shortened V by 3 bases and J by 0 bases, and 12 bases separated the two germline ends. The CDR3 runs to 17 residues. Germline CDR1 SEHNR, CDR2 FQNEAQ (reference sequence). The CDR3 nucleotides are TGTGCCAGCAGCTTGGCCACTTTTTACTCTGGGGCCAACGTCCTGACTTTC. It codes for CASSLATFYSGANVLTF.

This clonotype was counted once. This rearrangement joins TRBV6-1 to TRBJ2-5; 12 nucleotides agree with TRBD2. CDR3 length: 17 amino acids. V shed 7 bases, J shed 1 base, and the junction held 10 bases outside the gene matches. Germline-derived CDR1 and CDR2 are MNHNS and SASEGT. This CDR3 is CASNTWTSGASQETQYF. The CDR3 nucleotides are TGTGCCAGCAATACCTGGACTAGCGGGGCTTCCCAAGAGACCCAGTACTTC.

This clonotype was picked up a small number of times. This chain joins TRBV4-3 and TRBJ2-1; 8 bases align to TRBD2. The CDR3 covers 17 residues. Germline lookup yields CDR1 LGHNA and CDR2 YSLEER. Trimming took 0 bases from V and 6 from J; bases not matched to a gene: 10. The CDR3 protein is CASSQDVRGLAANEQFF. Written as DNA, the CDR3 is TGCGCCAGCAGCCAAGATGTCCGAGGACTAGCTGCCAATGAGCAGTTCTTC.

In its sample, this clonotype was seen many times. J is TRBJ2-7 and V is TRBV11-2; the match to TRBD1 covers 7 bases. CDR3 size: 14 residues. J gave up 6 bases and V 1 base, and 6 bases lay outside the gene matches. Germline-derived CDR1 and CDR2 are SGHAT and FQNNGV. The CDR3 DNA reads TGTGCCAGCAGCTTAGGGCGACAGGGTCCCGAGCAGTACTTC. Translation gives CASSLGRQGPEQYF. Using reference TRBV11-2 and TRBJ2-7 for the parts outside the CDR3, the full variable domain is EAGVAQSPRYKIIEKRQSVAFWCNPISGHATLYWYQQILGQGPKLLIQFQNNGVVDDSQLPKDRFSAERLKGVDSTLKIQPAKLEDSAVYLCASSLGRQGPEQYFGPGTRLTVT.

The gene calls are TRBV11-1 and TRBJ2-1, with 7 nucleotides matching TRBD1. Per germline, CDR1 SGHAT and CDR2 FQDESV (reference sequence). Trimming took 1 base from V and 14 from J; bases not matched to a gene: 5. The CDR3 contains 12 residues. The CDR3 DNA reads TGTGCCAGCAGCTTAGGCCTAACAGGGGAGTTCTTC. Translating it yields CASSLGLTGEFF. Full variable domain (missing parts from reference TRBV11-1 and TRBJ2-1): EAEVAQSPRYKITEKSQAVAFWCDPISGHATLYWYRQILGQGPELLVQFQDESVVDDSQLPKDRFSAERLKGVDSTLKIQPAELGDSAMYLCASSLGLTGEFFGPGTRLTVL.

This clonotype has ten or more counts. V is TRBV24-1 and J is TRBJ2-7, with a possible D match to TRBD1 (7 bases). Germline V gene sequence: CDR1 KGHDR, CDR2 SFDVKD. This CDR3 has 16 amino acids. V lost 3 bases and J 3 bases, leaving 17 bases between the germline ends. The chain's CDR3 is CATSDGTAVGGYEQYF. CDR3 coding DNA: TGTGCCACCAGTGATGGGACAGCGGTCGGGGGCTACGAGCAGTACTTC.

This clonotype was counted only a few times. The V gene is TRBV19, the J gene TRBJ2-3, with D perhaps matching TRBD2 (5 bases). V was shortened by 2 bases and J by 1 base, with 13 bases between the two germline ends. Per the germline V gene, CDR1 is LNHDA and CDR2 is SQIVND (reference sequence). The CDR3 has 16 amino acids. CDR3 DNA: TGTGCCAGTAGTATAATAGAGGGAGAGGGCACAGATACGCAGTATTTT. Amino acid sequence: CASSIIEGEGTDTQYF. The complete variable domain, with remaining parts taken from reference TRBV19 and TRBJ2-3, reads DGGITQSPKYLFRKEGQNVTLSCEQNLNHDAMYWYRQDPGQGLRLIYYSQIVNDFQKGDIAEGYSVSREKKESFPLTVTSAQKNPTAFYLCASSIIEGEGTDTQYFGPGTRLTVL.

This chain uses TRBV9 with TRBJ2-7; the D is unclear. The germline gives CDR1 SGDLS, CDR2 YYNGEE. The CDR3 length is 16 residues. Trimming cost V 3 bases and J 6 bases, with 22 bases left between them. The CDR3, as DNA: TGTGCCAGCAGCGCCGGGTCAGGAGTAGCCCTTTCCGAGCAGTACTTC. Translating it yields CASSAGSGVALSEQYF. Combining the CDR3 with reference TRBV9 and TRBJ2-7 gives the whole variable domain DSGVTQTPKHLITATGQRVTLRCSPRSGDLSVYWYQQSLDQGLQFLIQYYNGEERAKGNILERFSAQQFPDLHSELNLSSLELGDSALYFCASSAGSGVALSEQYFGPGTRLTVT.

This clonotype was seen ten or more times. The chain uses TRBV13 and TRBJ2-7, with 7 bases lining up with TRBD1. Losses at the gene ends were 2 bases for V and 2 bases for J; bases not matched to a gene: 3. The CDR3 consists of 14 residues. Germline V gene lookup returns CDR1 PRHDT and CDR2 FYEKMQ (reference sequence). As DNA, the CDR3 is TGTGCCAGCAGCTTATGGGACAGTACCTACGAGCAGTACTTC. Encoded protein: CASSLWDSTYEQYF.

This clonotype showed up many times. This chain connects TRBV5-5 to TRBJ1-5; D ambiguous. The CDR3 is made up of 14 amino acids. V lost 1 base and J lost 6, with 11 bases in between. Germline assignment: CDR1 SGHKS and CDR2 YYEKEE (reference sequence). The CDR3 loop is CASSLTVLGQPQHF. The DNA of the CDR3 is TGTGCCAGCAGCTTGACCGTCCTAGGTCAGCCCCAGCATTTT.